The 27 T cell receptor beta chains in this list originate from one sample, sequenced in a study of control samples from healthy donors and cancer patients. Profiling relied on immunoSEQ multiplex PCR, and the TCRdb table lists in-frame clones only, not all of them. The sample lists 20,000 to 25,000 clones, 80% to 85% seen once, with roughly 20% in the top ten. The sequencing sample was made of PBMCs. The receptors were sampled from a man aged 55 to 69 with colorectal cancer.

The chain has TRBV3-1 (or the pseudogene TRBV3-2) and TRBJ1-5; no clear D. CDR3 size: 14 residues. Germline V gene lookup returns CDR1 LGHDT and CDR2 YNNKEL (reference sequence). Trimming cost V 1 base and J 2 bases, with 6 bases left between them. The chain's CDR3 is CASSQGGGNQPQHF. The CDR3 DNA sequence: TGTGCCAGCAGCCAAGGCGGCGGCAATCAGCCCCAGCATTTT.

This chain joins TRBV2 and TRBJ1-1; no clear D gene. This CDR3 has 13 amino acids. CDR1 SNHLY and CDR2 FYNNEI come from the germline V gene. Deletions cut 7 bases from V and 1 base from J, with 10 bases between. The CDR3 nucleotides read TGTGCCAGCATTATCCAGAGGAACACTGAAGCTTTCTTT. Its translation is CASIIQRNTEAFF.

The gene calls are TRBV6-1 and TRBJ2-7; the D is unclear. Trimming stripped 2 bases from V and 2 bases from J, with 4 bases between. CDR1 is MNHNS, CDR2 SASEGT, per germline. CDR3 length: 12 amino acids. As DNA, the CDR3 is TGTGCCAGCAGTGAACCCGCCTACGAGCAGTACTTC. It translates to CASSEPAYEQYF.

This clone was counted once. The genes are TRBV3-1 (or the pseudogene TRBV3-2) and TRBJ1-1; no clear D. Germline V gene lookup returns CDR1 LGHDT and CDR2 YNNKEL (reference sequence). The CDR3 consists of 13 residues. V was pared by 5 bases and J by 1 base, with 8 bases between. As DNA, the CDR3 is TGTGCCAGCAGCACGCACAGGAACACTGAAGCTTTCTTT. Its translation: CASSTHRNTEAFF.

The J gene is TRBJ1-4, the V gene TRBV3-1 (or the pseudogene TRBV3-2); unclear D gene. Trimming stripped 1 base from V and 12 bases from J, with 15 bases between. Germline CDR1 and CDR2: LGHDT and YNNKEL (reference sequence). The CDR3 extends over 14 amino acids. The CDR3 loop is CASSQGPQRMELFF. The CDR3 DNA reads as TGTGCCAGCAGCCAAGGCCCGCAGCGTATGGAACTGTTTTTT.

The CDR3 protein is CATSDTGQGLGAFF. As DNA, the CDR3 is TGTGCCACCAGTGATACCGGACAGGGGTTGGGAGCTTTCTTT. The chain links TRBV24-1 to TRBJ1-1; 9 bases fit TRBD1. Germline CDR1 and CDR2: KGHDR and SFDVKD. The CDR3 runs 14 residues. After removal of 3 bases from V and 10 bases from J, the junction contained 8 bases not matched to a gene.

This chain connects TRBV5-1 to TRBJ2-1, with D perhaps TRBD2 (5 bases). Germline V CDR1 and CDR2: SGHRS, YFSETQ. The CDR3 covers 15 residues. Trimming removed 2 bases from V and 0 bases from J, with 9 bases in between. Written as DNA, the CDR3 is TGCGCCAGCAGCTTAAGACTAAGCTCCTACAATGAGCAGTTCTTC. Translated: CASSLRLSSYNEQFF.

The CDR3 DNA reads as TGCAGCGTTGAAATTCGGGGCTTGAGCTACACCTTC. Translation gives CSVEIRGLSYTF. This chain links TRBV29-1 with TRBJ1-2, with a possible D match to TRBD1 (5 bases). Germline V gene data show CDR1 as SQVTM and CDR2 as ANQGSEA. The CDR3 loop spans 12 amino acids. The V end was cut by 2 bases, the J end by 9 bases, with 13 bases between.

V is TRBV2 and J is TRBJ1-3; D is uncertain. With 4 bases removed from V and 2 bases from J, the gap between germline ends came to 18 bases. The CDR3 runs 17 residues. From germline, CDR1 is SNHLY and CDR2 FYNNEI. DNA of the CDR3: TGTGCCAGCAGTGGGGTTTTAGGCCCGCTCCCTGGAAACACCATATATTTT. Translating gives CASSGVLGPLPGNTIYF.

In this sample, this clone turned up once. V usage is TRBV30 and J usage is TRBJ1-1; TRBD1 agrees at 8 bases. J was trimmed by 4 bases and V by 2 bases; bases with no gene match: 6. Per the germline V gene, CDR1 is GTSNPN and CDR2 is SVGIG (reference sequence). There are 14 residues in the CDR3. The CDR3 DNA is TGTGCCTGGAGTAAACTTACAGGGGGCACTGAAGCTTTCTTT. The encoded protein is CAWSKLTGGTEAFF.

V usage is TRBV5-5 and J usage is TRBJ2-2, with D possibly TRBD1 on 6 matching bases. V lost 0 bases and J 6 bases, leaving 15 bases between the germline ends. The CDR3 spans 16 residues. Germline CDR1 SGHKS, CDR2 YYEKEE (reference sequence). The CDR3 DNA follows: TGTGCCAGCAGCTTGGAGACAGGCTCGATGGCCGGGGAGCTGTTTTTT. Encoded protein: CASSLETGSMAGELFF.

V gene TRBV24-1 combines with J gene TRBJ2-5, with D unresolved. The CDR3 is 16 residues long. In germline, CDR1 is KGHDR, CDR2 SFDVKD. The ends were cut back, 1 base at V and 2 bases at J, with 13 bases in the middle. The CDR3 bases are TGTGCCACCAGTGATTTTAGGGCAGATTTACAAGAGACCCAGTACTTC. Its translation is CATSDFRADLQETQYF.

This chain links TRBV30 with TRBJ2-7; the match to TRBD1 covers 8 bases. The V segment lost 3 bases and the J segment 4 bases; nucleotides outside the gene matches: 8. Germline V CDR1 and CDR2: GTSNPN, SVGIG (reference sequence). The CDR3 is 14 residues long. CDR3 protein: CAWSETGVVYEQYF. The CDR3 DNA is TGTGCCTGGAGCGAGACAGGGGTGGTGTACGAGCAGTACTTC.

The chain recombines TRBV5-6 with TRBJ2-2, with 8 bases matching TRBD2. The CDR3 has 17 residues. CDR1 SGHDT and CDR2 YYEEEE come from the germline V gene. With V trimmed by 5 bases and J by 3 bases, 12 bases remained unmatched. CDR3 protein: CASRSLAGSPYTGELFF. CDR3 nucleotides: TGTGCCAGCAGATCCTTAGCGGGGAGCCCTTACACCGGGGAGCTGTTTTTT.

This clone has a handful of counts. CDR3 protein: CAWSVPRGLGTEAFF. CDR3 sequence (DNA): TGTGCCTGGAGTGTACCCAGGGGGCTGGGCACTGAAGCTTTCTTT. The genes are TRBV30 and TRBJ1-1, with 8 bases matching TRBD1. Germline V gene sequence: CDR1 GTSNPN, CDR2 SVGIG (reference sequence). This CDR3 comprises 15 residues. With 0 bases clipped from V and 4 bases from J, the junction kept 7 bases outside the gene matches.

This chain joins TRBV7-2 and TRBJ2-7; 10 positions match TRBD2. Germline V CDR1 and CDR2: SGHTA, FQGNSA. V lost 5 bases and J lost 2; bases outside the gene matches: 15. The CDR3 runs 18 residues. The CDR3 DNA reads as TGTGCCAGCAGCCTCCAGGGGCGTTCTAGCGGGGGTGCCTACGAGCAGTACTTC. Translation gives CASSLQGRSSGGAYEQYF.

The rearrangement joins TRBV21-1 to TRBJ2-4; the table's D call TRBD1 went unverified against the DNA. TRBV21-1 is described as a pseudogene. The CDR3 is made up of 14 amino acids. As DNA, the CDR3 is TGTGCCAGCAGCTCCCGGACAGGGGGAAGCATTCAGTACTTC. It is translated as CASSSRTGGSIQYF.

This clone was detected once. The chain employs TRBV18 and TRBJ2-3; D uncertain. The CDR3 contains 13 residues. Germline V gene sequence: CDR1 KGHSH, CDR2 LQKENI. Trimming cost V 3 bases and J 5 bases, with 9 bases left between them. The CDR3 DNA follows: TGTGCCAGCTCACCGGACGGTGTAGATACGCAGTATTTT. The encoded protein is CASSPDGVDTQYF.

V gene TRBV12-3 or TRBV12-4 combines with J gene TRBJ2-6, with no clear D. The length of the CDR3 is 12 residues. V was pared by 3 bases and J by 6 bases, with 3 bases between. DNA for the CDR3: TGTGCCAGCAGTTTCACGGCCAACGTCCTGACTTTC. Translation: CASSFTANVLTF.

The chain employs TRBV7-5 and TRBJ1-1; the table's TRBD1 call for D was not verified on the DNA. TRBV7-5 is classified as a pseudogene. The CDR3 consists of 18 residues. The CDR3 DNA sequence: TGTGCCAGAAGTTATTATGGGGGACAGGGTTTAGATAACACTGAAGCTTTCTTT. This codes for CARSYYGGQGLDNTEAFF.

This rearrangement joins TRBV7-9 to TRBJ1-1; D is perhaps TRBD1 (6 bases). CDR3 size: 14 residues. The V and J ends lost 3 bases and 8 bases respectively, with 16 bases between them. CDR1 and CDR2 from the germline V gene are SEHNR and FQNEAQ (reference sequence). CDR3 nucleotide sequence: TGTGCCAGCAGCTTTTGGACAGACACTGCAGAAGCTTTCTTT. As protein: CASSFWTDTAEAFF.

The chain employs TRBV23-1 and TRBJ1-4, with 7 bases matching TRBD1. TRBV23-1 is marked as an open reading frame, function uncertain. The CDR3 runs to 15 residues. V lost 0 bases and J lost 5; bases outside the gene matches: 3. The CDR3 reads CASSQSGQPNEKLFF. Written as DNA, the CDR3 is TGCGCCAGCAGTCAATCGGGACAGCCGAATGAAAAACTGTTTTTT.

The rearrangement links TRBV18 to TRBJ2-5, with a possible D match to TRBD1 (6 bases). CDR3 length: 13 residues. CDR1 and CDR2 from the germline V gene are KGHSH and LQKENI. Trimming took off 4 bases at V and 0 bases at J, with 6 bases between the two ends. The chain's CDR3 is CASSRQDQETQYF. The CDR3 DNA sequence: TGTGCCAGCTCACGACAGGACCAAGAGACCCAGTACTTC.

The chain is built from TRBV19 and TRBJ1-5; D is undetermined. The CDR3 consists of 18 residues. V was shortened by 2 bases and J by 0 bases, with 17 bases between the two germline ends. Germline V gene lookup returns CDR1 LNHDA and CDR2 SQIVND (reference sequence). The CDR3 spells CASSIYSPAMDSNQPQHF. The CDR3 DNA follows: TGTGCCAGTAGTATATACTCCCCCGCGATGGATAGCAATCAGCCCCAGCATTTT.

This rearrangement joins TRBV6-5 to TRBJ2-7, with D perhaps matching TRBD1 (6 bases). CDR1 and CDR2 (germline): MNHEY, SVGAGI. The CDR3 runs to 14 residues. V lost 2 bases and J lost 5, with 13 bases in between. The DNA of the CDR3 is TGTGCCAGCAGTTACGGCGCAGGGGCTGACGAGCAGTACGTC. Translating it yields CASSYGAGADEQYV.

The chain combines TRBV11-3 with TRBJ2-1, with 7 bases aligning to TRBD1. The J segment lost 0 bases and the V segment lost 3 bases, leaving 8 bases of the junction unmatched. Germline V gene data show CDR1 as SGHNT and CDR2 as YENEEA. This CDR3 region has 17 residues. CDR3 bases: TGTGCCAGCAGCTTGCGGACAGGTCCTAGCTCCTACAATGAGCAGTTCTTC. As protein: CASSLRTGPSSYNEQFF.

This clone was detected once. The chain uses TRBV6-5 and TRBJ2-7; D may correspond to TRBD1 or TRBD2 (5 bases each). The CDR3 length is 15 residues. The V gene lost 2 bases and the J gene lost 7 bases, with 18 bases spanning the gap. CDR1 and CDR2 from the germline V gene are MNHEY and SVGAGI. CDR3 region: CASSYTQRTRGEQYF. The CDR3 DNA follows: TGTGCCAGCAGTTACACACAGAGGACACGAGGGGAGCAGTACTTC.